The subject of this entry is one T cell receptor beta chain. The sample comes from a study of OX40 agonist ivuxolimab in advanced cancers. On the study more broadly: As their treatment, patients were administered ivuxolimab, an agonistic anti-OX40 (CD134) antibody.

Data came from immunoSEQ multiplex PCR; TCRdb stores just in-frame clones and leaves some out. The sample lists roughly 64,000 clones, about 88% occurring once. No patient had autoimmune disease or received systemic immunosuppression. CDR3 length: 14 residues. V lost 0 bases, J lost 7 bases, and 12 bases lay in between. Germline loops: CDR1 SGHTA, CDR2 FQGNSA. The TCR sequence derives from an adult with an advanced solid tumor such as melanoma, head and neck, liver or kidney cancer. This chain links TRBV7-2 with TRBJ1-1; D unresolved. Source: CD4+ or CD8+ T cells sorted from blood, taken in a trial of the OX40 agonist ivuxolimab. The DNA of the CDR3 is TGTGCCAGCAGCTTAGCGCTTGTAGGGATTGAAGCTTTCTTT. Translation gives CASSLALVGIEAFF. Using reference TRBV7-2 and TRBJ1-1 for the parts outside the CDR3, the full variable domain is GAGVSQSPSNKVTEKGKDVELRCDPISGHTALYWYRQSLGQGLEFLIYFQGNSAPDKSGLPSDRFSAERTGGSVSTLTIQRTQQEDSAVYLCASSLALVGIEAFFGQGTRLTVV.